A single sample gave rise to the 10 T cell receptor beta chains below, sequenced in a study of CD8 T cells in ankylosing spondylitis. TCRdb recomputed calls from the 5' RACE reads with MiXCR, one row per CDR3 protein. The sample holds over 30,000 distinct CDR3 sequences; under 15% are singletons and the top ten take less than 40%. Sequenced sample: synovial fluid, either unsorted or a sorted T cell fraction (not recorded which). The receptors derive from a male donor with ankylosing spondylitis.

The J gene is TRBJ2-1, the V gene TRBV27; D perhaps matches TRBD2 (7 bases). The CDR3 totals 16 residues. The V and J ends lost 2 bases and 0 bases respectively, with 11 bases between them. The germline V gene encodes CDR1 MNHEY and CDR2 SMNVEV (reference sequence). CDR3 sequence: CASSLRGGSSYNEQFF. CDR3 DNA: TGTGCCAGCAGTTTAAGGGGGGGGAGCTCCTACAATGAGCAGTTCTTC.

This clonotype was counted a few times. The gene calls are TRBV29-1 and TRBJ1-2; a possible D gene is TRBD1 (6 bases). CDR1 is SQVTM, CDR2 ANQGSEA, per germline. The CDR3 has 14 amino acids. Trimming cost V 4 bases and J 0 bases, with 12 bases left between them. DNA of the CDR3: TGCAGCGTTGTAGGGGGGATCTCTAACTATGGCTACACCTTC. Translated: CSVVGGISNYGYTF.

This clonotype was recorded at least ten times. The CDR3 bases are TGTGCCAGCAGCCTCTGGACTAGCGGGAGAGAAACGGAGACCCAGTACTTC. Translation gives CASSLWTSGRETETQYF. The chain uses TRBV28 and TRBJ2-5; 13 bases line up with TRBD2. V shed 6 bases, J shed 5 bases, and the junction held 12 bases outside the gene matches. CDR1 and CDR2 (germline): MDHEN, SYDVKM. The CDR3 extends over 17 amino acids.

There are many counts of this clonotype. The CDR3 coding sequence is TGTGCCAGCAGCCCTCCCCGGGGACAGCCCTACAATGAGCAGTTCTTC. Protein sequence: CASSPPRGQPYNEQFF. V usage is TRBV7-2 and J usage is TRBJ2-1, with 7 positions matching TRBD1. Germline V gives CDR1 SGHTA, CDR2 FQGNSA. V lost 5 bases and J lost 2; bases outside the gene matches: 9. The CDR3 is 16 residues long.

This clonotype was recorded many times. The rearrangement links TRBV20-1 to TRBJ2-7, with TRBD1 matching over 8 bases. After removal of 5 bases from V and 1 base from J, the junction contained 7 bases not matched to a gene. The CDR3 consists of 14 residues. Germline-derived CDR1 and CDR2 are DFQATT and SNEGSKA (reference sequence). CDR3 sequence: CSAPGTGFSYEQYF. CDR3 coding DNA: TGCAGTGCTCCCGGGACAGGTTTTTCCTACGAGCAGTACTTC.

This clonotype was counted only a few times. Written as DNA, the CDR3 is TGTGCCAGCAGCTTAGTCGGGGGTGGGATTTCCTACAATGAGCAGTTCTTC. It codes for CASSLVGGGISYNEQFF. V is TRBV11-2 and J is TRBJ2-1; perhaps TRBD2 as D (6 bases). The CDR3 spans 17 residues. The germline CDR1 and CDR2 sequences are SGHAT and FQNNGV. Trimming removed 1 base from V and 1 base from J, with 14 bases in between.

The rearrangement links TRBV20-1 to TRBJ2-1; D perhaps matches TRBD2 (6 bases). Deletions cut 6 bases from V and 7 bases from J, with 16 bases between. CDR3 length equals 13 residues. Germline CDR1 and CDR2: DFQATT and SNEGSKA (reference sequence). The CDR3 nucleotides are TGCAGTGCCACGCCCCTAGCGTGGAATGAGCAGTTCTTC. This gives the protein CSATPLAWNEQFF.

This clonotype came up many times. The gene calls are TRBV6-2 or TRBV6-3 and TRBJ2-1; weak D call: TRBD2 (6 bases). Per the germline V gene, CDR1 is MNHEY and CDR2 is SVGEGT. CDR3 length: 15 residues. Trimming shortened V by 6 bases and J by 4 bases, and 16 bases separated the two germline ends. The CDR3 coding sequence is TGTGCCAGCAGCCTTAAAGACCGGGAGTACAATGAGCAGTTCTTC. Translated, it gives CASSLKDREYNEQFF.

This clonotype was detected ten times or more. This rearrangement joins TRBV29-1 to TRBJ1-2; no clear D. Deletions cut 3 bases from V and 4 bases from J, with 6 bases between. In germline, CDR1 is SQVTM, CDR2 ANQGSEA. The CDR3 is 11 residues long. Written as DNA, the CDR3 is TGCAGCGTTGACAGCATCTATGGCTACACCTTC. This sequence encodes CSVDSIYGYTF.

CDR3 residues: CAIGPGGNEKLFF. The DNA for the CDR3 is TGTGCCATCGGCCCCGGGGGGAATGAAAAACTGTTTTTT. This chain joins TRBV5-6 and TRBJ1-4, with D tentatively TRBD1 (5 bases). With 9 bases removed from V and 5 bases from J, the gap between germline ends came to 14 bases. The CDR3 consists of 13 residues. Germline-derived CDR1 and CDR2 are SGHDT and YYEEEE.